This T cell receptor beta chain came from a study of cytomegalovirus exposure and HLA in healthy donors. 13 Jbeta primers and 60 Vbeta primers were used for the PCR. Measured with immunoSEQ multiplex PCR; TCRdb has only the in-frame clones, and not every one. Of about 120,000 clones listed, 65% to 80% are singletons. This CDR3 comprises 19 residues. The germline V gene encodes CDR1 LGHNT and CDR2 FRNRAP. V gave up 2 bases and J gave up 0 bases; unmatched junction bases: 11. This sequence was found in a man aged 30-40 years in good health and CMV-seronegative. The V and J genes are TRBV12-5 and TRBJ1-5; TRBD1 matches 9 bases. Material for sequencing was PBMCs. The CDR3 here is CASGLPCGTGIYSNQPQHF. The CDR3 nucleotides read TGTGCTAGTGGTTTGCCATGCGGGACAGGGATTTATAGCAATCAGCCCCAGCATTTT.